This TCR beta chain was documented in a study of T cell responses to AZD1222 COVID-19 vaccine. Study details: Second doses were pooled across both intervals (about 4 or about 12 weeks). Study observations and caveats: The sample set comprised mostly white British donors with more females, and clonal diversity was possibly underestimated.

This table comes from immunoSEQ multiplex PCR, and its TCRdb copy is limited to in-frame clones, with some not included. The repertoire consists of 150,000 to 200,000 clones, with roughly 90% occurring once and the leading ten covering around 1.3%. The CDR3 totals 18 residues. Looked up from germline, CDR1 is KGHSH and CDR2 is LQKENI. The V gene lost 3 bases and the J gene lost 1 base, with 21 bases spanning the gap. Comment on this clone: Its antigen remains unknown.

The sample in question was peripheral blood, obtained on day 0 of AZD1222 vaccination. The chain carries TRBV18 and TRBJ2-5; D ambiguous. This TCR was sampled from an adult in good health. The CDR3 reads CASSPASLHRRVQETQYF. The CDR3 nucleotides read TGTGCCAGCTCACCGGCCTCTTTACACAGAAGAGTCCAAGAGACCCAGTACTTC.